This T cell receptor (beta chain) is from a study of beta chain features in type 1 diabetes. Points from the study as a whole: Moderate but significant shortening of TCRB CDR3s was recorded in all four CD4+ subsets from Type 1 diabetes patients. Patients' naive, central memory and regulatory TCRB repertoires appeared more alike than those of healthy donors. Whatever favoring of shorter templates PCR might show would apply equally to patients and controls.

About this clone: Its antigen is as yet unknown.

Germline values: CDR1 MNHNS, CDR2 SASEGT. With 3 bases removed from V and 4 bases from J, the gap between germline ends came to 7 bases. The CDR3 extends over 13 amino acids. Expressed TCRB transcripts were sequenced because the isolated RNA had all been reverse transcribed beforehand. Here immunoSEQ multiplex PCR was the method, and the copy in TCRdb shows in-frame clones only, minus some. Of about 710,000 clones listed, about 14% are singletons. The chain recombines TRBV6-1 with TRBJ1-3; D is ambiguous. This TCR was recovered from a man aged 18 to 29 with type 1 diabetes. Input material: naive CD4+ T cells from blood. For the CDR3, the DNA is TGTGCCAGCAGTGAGTCTGGCGGAAACACCATATATTTT. Amino acid sequence: CASSESGGNTIYF.